These 12 T cell receptor beta chains were all obtained from the same sample, sequenced in a study of neoadjuvant anti-PD-1 for oral cavity cancer. Using immunoSEQ multiplex PCR, the repertoire was profiled, and TCRdb retains in-frame clones only, with some absent. In the table there are around 14,000 clones, 70% of which are singletons. Source: PBMCs, taken before nivolumab (anti-PD-1) treatment. These receptors were collected from a person aged 35 to 85 with oral cavity squamous cell carcinoma.

This clone has only a few counts. The V and J genes are TRBV18 and TRBJ1-6; D possibly corresponds to TRBD1 (6 bases). Germline CDR1 KGHSH, CDR2 LQKENI. The CDR3 spans 15 residues. Trimming stripped 3 bases from V and 7 bases from J, with 13 bases between. The DNA of the CDR3 is TGTGCCAGCTCACCCCTACAGGGATTGAATTCACCCCTCCACTTT. Its protein is CASSPLQGLNSPLHF.

The V and J genes are TRBV5-1 and TRBJ1-3, with no clear D. The CDR3 has 15 amino acids. V was pared by 4 bases and J by 0 bases, with 11 bases between. Germline V gene sequence: CDR1 SGHRS, CDR2 YFSETQ. CDR3: CASSPHTSSGNTIYF. Here the CDR3 DNA reads TGCGCCAGCAGCCCGCACACAAGCTCTGGAAACACCATATATTTT. Combining the CDR3 with reference TRBV5-1 and TRBJ1-3 gives the whole variable domain KAGVTQTPRYLIKTRGQQVTLSCSPISGHRSVSWYQQTPGQGLQFLFEYFSETQRNKGNFPGRFSGRQFSNSRSEMNVSTLELGDSALYLCASSPHTSSGNTIYFGEGSWLTVV.

This clone was observed a few times. The genes are TRBV10-3 and TRBJ2-7, with 7 nucleotides matching TRBD2. Per germline, CDR1 ENHRY and CDR2 SYGVKD. This CDR3 region has 15 residues. J was trimmed by 0 bases and V by 6 bases; bases with no gene match: 8. The CDR3 is CAISRETSLSYEQYF. CDR3 bases: TGTGCCATCAGCCGGGAGACTAGCCTCTCCTACGAGCAGTACTTC.

This clone was recorded once. V and J are TRBV11-2 and TRBJ1-2, with D possibly being TRBD1 (5 bases). This CDR3 region has 15 residues. CDR1 is SGHAT and CDR2 is FQNNGV in the germline V gene. V lost 0 bases, J lost 4 bases, and 12 bases lay in between. The CDR3, as DNA: TGTGCCAGCAGCTTAGAGATGGGGCCTGGCTATGGCTACACCTTC. Amino acids: CASSLEMGPGYGYTF.

The chain carries TRBV11-2 and TRBJ1-1; a possible D gene is TRBD1 (5 bases). The CDR3 spans 15 residues. CDR1 and CDR2 from the germline V gene are SGHAT and FQNNGV. V lost 5 bases, J lost 4 bases, and 17 bases lay in between. CDR3 nucleotides: TGTGCCAGCAGCCCAACCGGGACCCTGGCCACTGAAGCTTTCTTT. Translation: CASSPTGTLATEAFF.

V usage is TRBV7-8 and J usage is TRBJ1-1; D is undetermined. This CDR3 contains 14 residues. Trimming stripped 2 bases from V and 3 bases from J, with 10 bases between. Germline V gene lookup returns CDR1 SGHVS and CDR2 FQNEAQ. CDR3 region: CASSLRYGDTEAFF. CDR3 in DNA: TGTGCCAGCAGCTTACGTTACGGGGACACTGAAGCTTTCTTT.

The V call is TRBV5-1, the J call TRBJ2-2; 9 bases map to TRBD1. Germline V lookup: CDR1 SGHRS, CDR2 YFSETQ. This CDR3 contains 20 residues. V lost 4 bases to trimming and J lost 6 bases; unmatched junction nucleotides: 22. CDR3 nucleotides: TGCGCCAGCAGCCCACAGGGGGCTGGGGGGGATTCTATGGTCTCCGGGGAGCTGTTTTTT. Protein product: CASSPQGAGGDSMVSGELFF. The whole variable domain, remainder taken from reference TRBV5-1 and TRBJ2-2, is KAGVTQTPRYLIKTRGQQVTLSCSPISGHRSVSWYQQTPGQGLQFLFEYFSETQRNKGNFPGRFSGRQFSNSRSEMNVSTLELGDSALYLCASSPQGAGGDSMVSGELFFGEGSRLTVL.

The chain combines TRBV27 with TRBJ2-3; TRBD2 might be the D (6 bases). Germline assignment: CDR1 MNHEY and CDR2 SMNVEV (reference sequence). The CDR3 extends over 14 amino acids. V was pared by 8 bases and J by 4 bases, with 16 bases between. CDR3 sequence reads: CASSGLRVSDTQYF. CDR3 nucleotide sequence: TGTGCCAGCTCGGGACTCCGCGTTTCAGATACGCAGTATTTT.

The chain employs TRBV2 and TRBJ2-3; 7 positions match TRBD2. The CDR3 runs 15 residues. Germline assignment: CDR1 SNHLY and CDR2 FYNNEI. The ends lost 3 bases at V and 2 bases at J; junction bases unmatched: 5. The CDR3 nucleotides read TGTGCCAGCAGTGAGGATAGCGGGTACACAGATACGCAGTATTTT. As protein: CASSEDSGYTDTQYF. The variable domain in full, with the rest retrieved from reference TRBV2 and TRBJ2-3, is EPEVTQTPSHQVTQMGQEVILRCVPISNHLYFYWYRQILGQKVEFLVSFYNNEISEKSEIFDDQFSVERPDGSNFTLKIRSTKLEDSAMYFCASSEDSGYTDTQYFGPGTRLTVL.

This clone appeared a few times. V gene TRBV27 combines with J gene TRBJ2-2, with D perhaps TRBD1 (6 bases). Germline V gene lookup returns CDR1 MNHEY and CDR2 SMNVEV (reference sequence). CDR3 length: 14 amino acids. Between the trimmed V and J ends, which lost 1 base and 6 bases, there was a span of 9 bases. The CDR3 nucleotides read TGTGCCAGCAGTTTATTGGCAGGGGCCGGGGAGCTGTTTTTT. It encodes CASSLLAGAGELFF.

The CDR3 loop reads CASSETGRSTEAFF. CDR3 nucleotides: TGTGCCAGCAGTGAGACAGGGAGAAGCACTGAAGCTTTCTTT. This chain joins TRBV6-1 and TRBJ1-1; 7 bases agree with TRBD1. Germline values: CDR1 MNHNS, CDR2 SASEGT. Trimming cost V 3 bases and J 4 bases; bases outside gene matches: 5. The CDR3 spans 14 residues.

The chain carries TRBV5-4 and TRBJ1-1; possibly TRBD1 for D (5 bases). Trimming left V 4 bases short and J 2 bases short, with 12 bases between. The CDR3 spans 14 residues. The germline CDR1 and CDR2 sequences are SGHNT and YYREEE (reference sequence). CDR3 sequence: CASSTQGINTEAFF. For the CDR3, the DNA is TGTGCCAGCAGCACCCAGGGTATTAACACTGAAGCTTTCTTT.